This passage covers 15 T cell receptor beta chains from one sample sequenced in a study of control samples from healthy donors and cancer patients. Produced via immunoSEQ multiplex PCR; TCRdb's table is partial and in-frame only. Altogether under 60,000 clones are present, 94% being singletons, with the ten largest covering 4%. Input material: blood. The receptors come from a man younger than 45 in good health.

This clone showed up just once. This sequence joins TRBV5-1 and TRBJ2-7; D gene uncertain. The CDR3 totals 15 residues. Deletions cut 5 bases from V and 6 bases from J, with 21 bases between. CDR1 and CDR2 from the germline V gene are SGHRS and YFSETQ. The CDR3: CASRLRTEMVREQYF. As DNA, the CDR3 is TGCGCCAGCAGATTAAGGACCGAAATGGTACGCGAGCAGTACTTC. The full variable domain, its missing parts supplied by reference TRBV5-1 and TRBJ2-7, is KAGVTQTPRYLIKTRGQQVTLSCSPISGHRSVSWYQQTPGQGLQFLFEYFSETQRNKGNFPGRFSGRQFSNSRSEMNVSTLELGDSALYLCASRLRTEMVREQYFGPGTRLTVT.

The CDR3, as DNA: TGTGCCTGGGAAGGACGGACGAACACTGAAGCTTTCTTT. Protein: CAWEGRTNTEAFF. This sequence joins TRBV30 and TRBJ1-1; unclear D gene. This CDR3 is built from 13 residues. The germline CDR1 and CDR2 sequences are GTSNPN and SVGIG (reference sequence). V was trimmed by 5 bases and J by 1 base, leaving 11 bases between them.

The chain has TRBV10-3 and TRBJ1-5, with 7 bases lining up with TRBD1. Trimming at V came to 2 bases and at J to 4 bases, leaving 2 bases not matched to a gene. The CDR3 extends over 14 amino acids. Germline V gene sequence: CDR1 ENHRY, CDR2 SYGVKD. The CDR3 nucleotides are TGTGCCATCAGTGAGAACAGGGGAAATCAGCCCCAGCATTTT. This encodes CAISENRGNQPQHF.

The chain couples TRBV3-1 (or the pseudogene TRBV3-2) to TRBJ2-2; 9 nucleotides line up with TRBD2. The V gene's germline CDR1 is LGHDT and CDR2 YNNKEL (reference sequence). V lost 4 bases to trimming and J lost 5 bases; unmatched junction nucleotides: 5. The CDR3 totals 15 residues. The CDR3 sequence: CASSPGTSRTGELFF. The CDR3 DNA is TGTGCCAGCAGCCCCGGGACTAGCCGTACCGGGGAGCTGTTTTTT.

This sequence joins TRBV19 and TRBJ2-2; D not certain. The V and J ends lost 9 bases and 0 bases respectively, with 11 bases between them. This CDR3 is built from 14 residues. Germline V gene sequence: CDR1 LNHDA, CDR2 SQIVND (reference sequence). This chain's CDR3 is CARPLLANTGELFF. CDR3 sequence (DNA): TGTGCCAGGCCCTTGCTAGCGAACACCGGGGAGCTGTTTTTT.

This clone was detected only once. The chain couples TRBV18 to TRBJ1-2; 9 bases match TRBD1. Trimming at V came to 0 bases and at J to 2 bases, leaving 13 bases not matched to a gene. The CDR3 is made up of 19 amino acids. Germline CDR1 is KGHSH and CDR2 is LQKENI. CDR3 sequence: CASSPPGGPGTGTNYGYTF. CDR3 bases: TGTGCCAGCTCACCACCCGGGGGTCCCGGGACAGGGACCAACTATGGCTACACCTTC.

The rearrangement links TRBV19 to TRBJ1-1, with D perhaps TRBD1 (5 bases). The CDR3 covers 14 residues. V was pared by 6 bases and J by 0 bases, with 11 bases between. In germline, CDR1 is LNHDA, CDR2 SQIVND (reference sequence). CDR3 region: CASRTGGLNTEAFF. CDR3 DNA sequence: TGTGCCAGTAGAACGGGGGGGTTGAACACTGAAGCTTTCTTT. The whole variable domain, filled in from reference TRBV19 and TRBJ1-1, reads DGGITQSPKYLFRKEGQNVTLSCEQNLNHDAMYWYRQDPGQGLRLIYYSQIVNDFQKGDIAEGYSVSREKKESFPLTVTSAQKNPTAFYLCASRTGGLNTEAFFGQGTRLTVV.

The rearrangement links TRBV6-2 or TRBV6-3 to TRBJ1-6; 7 positions agree with TRBD1. V gave up 0 bases and J gave up 9 bases; unmatched junction bases: 8. The CDR3 covers 16 residues. CDR1 is MNHEY and CDR2 is SVGEGT in the germline V gene. The CDR3 DNA reads TGTGCCAGCAGTTACTCGAGCGAGGGGGCAGGTTCACCCCTCCACTTT. Translating gives CASSYSSEGAGSPLHF.

CDR3 loop: CASSPTRQGTEAFF. The CDR3 region has the DNA TGTGCCAGCAGCCCGACCCGACAAGGCACTGAAGCTTTCTTT. The chain couples TRBV5-5 to TRBJ1-1; no clear D gene. The germline gives CDR1 SGHKS, CDR2 YYEKEE (reference sequence). V shed 4 bases and J shed 4 bases, with 14 bases lying between them. This CDR3 comprises 14 residues.

This chain links TRBV5-5 with TRBJ2-2; TRBD1 aligns across 7 bases. With V trimmed by 4 bases and J by 0 bases, 6 bases remained unmatched. This CDR3 is 16 amino acids long. CDR1 and CDR2 (germline): SGHKS, YYEKEE (reference sequence). The CDR3 spells CASSHPGQPNTGELFF. In nucleotides, the CDR3 is TGTGCCAGCAGCCACCCGGGACAGCCGAACACCGGGGAGCTGTTTTTT.

The chain uses TRBV5-1 and TRBJ2-2; TRBD2 matches at 7 bases. Germline values: CDR1 SGHRS, CDR2 YFSETQ. V lost 4 bases to trimming and J lost 8 bases; unmatched junction nucleotides: 14. CDR3 length: 16 residues. The CDR3 here is CASSGGTTVGWGELFF. The CDR3 DNA sequence: TGCGCCAGCAGCGGCGGGACTACCGTGGGATGGGGGGAGCTGTTTTTT.

This clone has a handful of counts. The chain employs TRBV10-3 and TRBJ1-1, with D perhaps matching TRBD1 (5 bases). Germline lookup yields CDR1 ENHRY and CDR2 SYGVKD. Trimming took 4 bases from V and 3 from J, leaving 12 bases between them. This CDR3 comprises 14 residues. The CDR3 DNA is TGTGCCATCAGTGCCCGGGACGGTTACACTGAAGCTTTCTTT. This gives the protein CAISARDGYTEAFF.

The V gene is TRBV10-3, the J gene TRBJ1-1; unclear D gene. The CDR3 has 14 residues. The V end lost 2 bases, the J end lost 1 base, and 8 bases lay between the germline ends. CDR1 ENHRY and CDR2 SYGVKD come from the germline V gene. DNA of the CDR3: TGTGCCATCAGTGAGGGACGGGCGAACACTGAAGCTTTCTTT. Translating gives CAISEGRANTEAFF.

This chain links TRBV27 with TRBJ2-7; D might be TRBD2 (7 bases). The CDR3 has 13 amino acids. Germline loops: CDR1 MNHEY, CDR2 SMNVEV (reference sequence). V gave up 5 bases and J gave up 4 bases, with 12 bases separating them. The CDR3 sequence is CASSMGGAYEQYF. The CDR3 coding sequence is TGTGCCAGCAGTATGGGGGGGGCTTACGAGCAGTACTTC.

The chain combines TRBV19 with TRBJ1-2; D remains ambiguous. The ends were cut back, 3 bases at V and 2 bases at J, with 10 bases in the middle. Per germline, CDR1 LNHDA and CDR2 SQIVND (reference sequence). The CDR3 totals 14 residues. For the CDR3, the DNA is TGTGCCAGTAGTATGCTGGAAGAGAACTATGGCTACACCTTC. This codes for CASSMLEENYGYTF.